The clone carrying this T cell receptor beta chain came up a few times. Its antigen is not known. The germline CDR1 and CDR2 sequences are SQVTM and ANQGSEA. With 6 bases clipped from V and 4 bases from J, the junction kept 11 bases outside the gene matches. This CDR3 region has 14 residues. The data were taken from a study of regulatory T cells in long-lasting Graves disease. Overall study context: Patients met the persistent Graves' disease definition after over 5 years of antithyroid drugs with positive TSH receptor antibodies.

Time point in this sample: persistent/refractory GD, antithyroid drugs over 5 years with positive TRAb. The TCR library was prepared using RNA isolated from PBMCs. The source of the patients was an endocrinology department in Xi'an, China. Regarding the study as a whole: In persistent patients, shared public clonotypes (more than 2,500) outnumbered those in new patients (around 1,000).

For TCR beta, libraries came from iRepertoire HTBI primers and Arm-PCR of CDR3 regions. TCRdb reprocessed the multiplex PCR reads with MiXCR, giving one entry per CDR3 protein. Among around 460,000 distinct CDR3 sequences listed, about 22% were seen once. Here the sequenced sample was peripheral blood mononuclear cells (PBMCs), taken when the disease was refractory, from a patient treated with antithyroid drugs. The chain links TRBV29-1 to TRBJ2-5; 7 bases are shared with TRBD2. This TCR was sampled from a female donor with Graves disease. Here the CDR3 reads CSVAKRLAVETQYF. In DNA, the CDR3 is TGCAGCGTCGCAAAGAGACTAGCAGTAGAGACCCAGTACTTC. Full variable domain (missing parts from reference TRBV29-1 and TRBJ2-5): SAVISQKPSRDICQRGTSLTIQCQVDSQVTMMFWYRQQPGQSLTLIATANQGSEATYESGFVIDKFPISRPNLTFSTLTVSNMSPEDSSIYLCSVAKRLAVETQYFGPGTRLLVL.